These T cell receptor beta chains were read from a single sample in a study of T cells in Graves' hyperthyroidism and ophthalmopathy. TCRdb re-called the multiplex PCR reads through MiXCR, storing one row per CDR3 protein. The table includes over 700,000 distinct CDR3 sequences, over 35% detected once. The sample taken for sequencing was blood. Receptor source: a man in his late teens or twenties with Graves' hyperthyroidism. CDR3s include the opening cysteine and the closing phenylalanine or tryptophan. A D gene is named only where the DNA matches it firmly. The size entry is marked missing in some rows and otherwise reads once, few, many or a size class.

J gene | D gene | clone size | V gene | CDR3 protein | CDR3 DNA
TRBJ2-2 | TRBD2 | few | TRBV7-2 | CASTTRSGTNTGELFF | TGTGCCAGCACCACTCGGAGCGGGACGAACACCGGGGAGCTGTTTTTT
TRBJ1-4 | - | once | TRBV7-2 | CASSQEGGFMGNEKLFF | TGCGCCAGCAGCCAAGAAGGGGGTTTTATGGGGAATGAAAAACTGTTTTTT
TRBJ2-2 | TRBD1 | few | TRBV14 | CASGTGAFTGELFF | TGTGCCAGCGGGACAGGGGCGTTCACCGGGGAGCTGTTTTTT
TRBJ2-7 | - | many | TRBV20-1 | CSAGGDYEQYF | TGCAGTGCGGGCGGGGACTACGAGCAGTACTTC
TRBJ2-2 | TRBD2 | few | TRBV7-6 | CASSLTSGGIGELFF | TGTGCCAGCAGCCTCACTAGCGGGGGGATCGGGGAGCTGTTTTTT
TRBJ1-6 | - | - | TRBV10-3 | CAIRAREIRAPLHF | TGTGCCATCCGCGCAAGGGAGATTAGGGCACCCCTCCACTTT
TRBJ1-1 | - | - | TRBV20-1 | CSAPGGQRTEAFF | TGCAGTGCTCCCGGGGGCCAGAGGACTGAAGCTTTCTTT
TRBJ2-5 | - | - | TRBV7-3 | CASSSTGGGTQYF | TGTGCCAGCAGCTCGACTGGCGGAGGGACCCAGTACTTC
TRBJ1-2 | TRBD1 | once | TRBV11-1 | CASSLSGTGGNYGYTF | TGTGCCAGCAGTTTAAGTGGGACAGGGGGGAACTATGGCTACACCTTC
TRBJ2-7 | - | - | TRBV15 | CATSRDGGLTYEQYF | TGTGCCACCAGCAGAGATGGGGGCCTCACCTACGAGCAGTACTTC
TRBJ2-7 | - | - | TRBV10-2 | CASKAGAHPSEQYF | TGCGCCAGCAAAGCCGGAGCCCATCCCAGCGAGCAGTACTTC
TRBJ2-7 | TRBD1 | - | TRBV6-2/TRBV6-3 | CANSPDRYSYEQYF | TGTGCCAACAGCCCGGACAGGTATTCCTACGAGCAGTACTTC
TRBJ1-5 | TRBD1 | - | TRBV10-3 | CASSYLGTGTAQPQHF | TGTGCCAGCAGTTACTTAGGGACCGGGACAGCCCAGCCCCAGCATTTT
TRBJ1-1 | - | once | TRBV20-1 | CSARSGYTEAFF | TGCAGTGCCCGGTCCGGGTACACTGAAGCTTTCTTT